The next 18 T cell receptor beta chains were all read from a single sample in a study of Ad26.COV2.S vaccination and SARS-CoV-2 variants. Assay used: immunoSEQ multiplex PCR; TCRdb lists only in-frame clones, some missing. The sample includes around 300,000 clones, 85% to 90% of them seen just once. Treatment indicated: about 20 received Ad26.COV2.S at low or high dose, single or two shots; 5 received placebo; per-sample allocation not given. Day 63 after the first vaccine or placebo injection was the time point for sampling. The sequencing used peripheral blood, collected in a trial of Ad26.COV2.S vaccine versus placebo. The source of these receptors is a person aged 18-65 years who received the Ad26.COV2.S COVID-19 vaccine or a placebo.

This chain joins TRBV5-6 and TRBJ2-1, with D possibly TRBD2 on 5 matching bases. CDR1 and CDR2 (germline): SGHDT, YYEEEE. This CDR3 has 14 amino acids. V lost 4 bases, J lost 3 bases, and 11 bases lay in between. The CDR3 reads CASSLPAGYNEQFF. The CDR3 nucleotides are TGTGCCAGCAGCCTCCCGGCGGGCTACAATGAGCAGTTCTTC.

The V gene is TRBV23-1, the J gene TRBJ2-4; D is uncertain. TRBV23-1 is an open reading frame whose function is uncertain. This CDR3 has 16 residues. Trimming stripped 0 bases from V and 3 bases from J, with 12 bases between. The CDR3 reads CASSQSETFLKNIQYF. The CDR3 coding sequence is TGCGCCAGCAGTCAATCAGAGACGTTCCTCAAAAACATTCAGTACTTC.

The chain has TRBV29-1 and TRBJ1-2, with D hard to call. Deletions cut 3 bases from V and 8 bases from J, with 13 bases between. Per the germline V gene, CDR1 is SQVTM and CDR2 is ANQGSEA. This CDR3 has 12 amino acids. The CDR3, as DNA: TGCAGCGTTGACGAGGGATTTTGGGGCTACACCTTC. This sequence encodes CSVDEGFWGYTF.

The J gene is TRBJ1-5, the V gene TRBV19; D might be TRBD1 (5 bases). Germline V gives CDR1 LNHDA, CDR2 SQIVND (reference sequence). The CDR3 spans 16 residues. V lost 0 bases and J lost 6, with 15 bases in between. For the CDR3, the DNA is TGTGCCAGTAGTATAGAGGGGGGTGCGGGGCCTCAGCCCCAGCATTTT. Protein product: CASSIEGGAGPQPQHF. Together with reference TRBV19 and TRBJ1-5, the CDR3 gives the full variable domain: DGGITQSPKYLFRKEGQNVTLSCEQNLNHDAMYWYRQDPGQGLRLIYYSQIVNDFQKGDIAEGYSVSREKKESFPLTVTSAQKNPTAFYLCASSIEGGAGPQPQHFGDGTRLSIL.

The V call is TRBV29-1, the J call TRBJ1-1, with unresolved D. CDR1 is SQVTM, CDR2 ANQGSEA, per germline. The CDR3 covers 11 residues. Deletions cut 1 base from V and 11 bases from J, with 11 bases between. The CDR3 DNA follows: TGCAGCGTTGAAGTACTGAGTGAGGCTTTCTTT. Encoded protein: CSVEVLSEAFF.

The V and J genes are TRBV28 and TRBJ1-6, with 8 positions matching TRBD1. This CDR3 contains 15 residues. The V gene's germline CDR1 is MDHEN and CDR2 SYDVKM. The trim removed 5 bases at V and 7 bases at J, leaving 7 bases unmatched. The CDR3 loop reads CASSPRTGRNSPLHF. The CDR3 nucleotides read TGTGCCAGCAGTCCCCGGACAGGGAGAAATTCACCCCTCCACTTT.

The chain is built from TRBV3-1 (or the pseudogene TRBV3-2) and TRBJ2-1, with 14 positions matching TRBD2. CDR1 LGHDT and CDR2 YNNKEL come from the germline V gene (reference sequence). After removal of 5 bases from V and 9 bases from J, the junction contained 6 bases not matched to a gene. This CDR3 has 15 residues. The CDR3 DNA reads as TGTGCCAGCAGCAGACTAGCGGGAGGGCAGGGTGAGCAGTTCTTC. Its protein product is CASSRLAGGQGEQFF.

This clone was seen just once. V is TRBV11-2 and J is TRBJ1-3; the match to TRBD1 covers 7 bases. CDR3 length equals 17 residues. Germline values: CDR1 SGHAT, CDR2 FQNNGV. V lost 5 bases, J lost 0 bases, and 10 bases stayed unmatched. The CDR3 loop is CASSQWTGSRSGNTIYF. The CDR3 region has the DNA TGTGCCAGCAGCCAGTGGACAGGTTCTCGCTCTGGAAACACCATATATTTT.

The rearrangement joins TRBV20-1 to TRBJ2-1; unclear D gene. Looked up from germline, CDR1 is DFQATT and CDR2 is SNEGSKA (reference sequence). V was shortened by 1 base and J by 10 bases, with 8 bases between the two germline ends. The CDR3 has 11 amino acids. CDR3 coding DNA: TGCAGTGCTAGAGTTCGGGTAGAGCAGTTCTTC. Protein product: CSARVRVEQFF.

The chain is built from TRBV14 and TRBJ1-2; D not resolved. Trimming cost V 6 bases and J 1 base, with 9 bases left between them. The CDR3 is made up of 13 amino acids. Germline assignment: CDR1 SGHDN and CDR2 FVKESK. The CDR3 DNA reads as TGTGCCAGCAGTTATGGGAGTAACTATGGCTACACCTTC. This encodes CASSYGSNYGYTF.

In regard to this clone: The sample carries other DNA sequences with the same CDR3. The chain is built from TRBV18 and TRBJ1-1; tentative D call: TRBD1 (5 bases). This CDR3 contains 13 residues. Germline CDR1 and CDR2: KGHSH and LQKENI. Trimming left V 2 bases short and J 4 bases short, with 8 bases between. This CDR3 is CASSPTGSTEAFF. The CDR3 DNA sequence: TGTGCCAGCTCACCAACAGGAAGCACTGAAGCTTTCTTT. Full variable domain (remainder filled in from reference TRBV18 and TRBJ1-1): NAGVMQNPRHLVRRRGQEARLRCSPMKGHSHVYWYRQLPEEGLKFMVYLQKENIIDESGMPKERFSAEFPKEGPSILRIQQVVRGDSAAYFCASSPTGSTEAFFGQGTRLTVV.

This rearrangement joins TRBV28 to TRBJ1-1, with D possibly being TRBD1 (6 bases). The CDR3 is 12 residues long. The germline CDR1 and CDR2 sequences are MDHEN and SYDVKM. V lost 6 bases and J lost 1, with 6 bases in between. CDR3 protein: CASRTGNTEAFF. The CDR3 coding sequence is TGTGCCAGCAGGACAGGGAACACTGAAGCTTTCTTT.

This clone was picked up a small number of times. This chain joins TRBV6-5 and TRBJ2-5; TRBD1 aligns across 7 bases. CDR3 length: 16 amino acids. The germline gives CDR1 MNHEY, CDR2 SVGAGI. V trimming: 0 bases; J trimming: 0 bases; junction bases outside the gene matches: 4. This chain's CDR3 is CASSYSGRGYQETQYF. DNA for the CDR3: TGTGCCAGCAGTTACTCCGGCAGGGGGTACCAAGAGACCCAGTACTTC.

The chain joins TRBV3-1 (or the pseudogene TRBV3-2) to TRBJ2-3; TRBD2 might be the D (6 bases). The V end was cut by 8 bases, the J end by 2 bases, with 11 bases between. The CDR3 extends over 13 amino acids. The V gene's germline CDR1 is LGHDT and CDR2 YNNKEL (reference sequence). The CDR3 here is CASLGGYTDTQYF. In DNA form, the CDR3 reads TGTGCCAGCTTGGGGGGTTACACAGATACGCAGTATTTT.

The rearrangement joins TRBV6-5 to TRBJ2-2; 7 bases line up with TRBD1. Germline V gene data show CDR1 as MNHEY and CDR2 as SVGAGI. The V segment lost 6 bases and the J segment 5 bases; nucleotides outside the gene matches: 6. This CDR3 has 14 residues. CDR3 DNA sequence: TGTGCCAGCAGACGGGGCAGGGGGACCGGGGAGCTGTTTTTT. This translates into CASRRGRGTGELFF.

CDR3 amino acids: CASSLDSRVNFGEQFF. In nucleotides, the CDR3 is TGTGCCAGCAGCTTAGACAGCAGGGTGAACTTTGGTGAGCAGTTCTTC. V and J are TRBV7-9 and TRBJ2-1, with a weak D call TRBD1 (5 bases). The CDR3 runs to 16 residues. Trimming shortened V by 1 base and J by 9 bases, and 19 bases separated the two germline ends. Germline assignment: CDR1 SEHNR and CDR2 FQNEAQ (reference sequence).

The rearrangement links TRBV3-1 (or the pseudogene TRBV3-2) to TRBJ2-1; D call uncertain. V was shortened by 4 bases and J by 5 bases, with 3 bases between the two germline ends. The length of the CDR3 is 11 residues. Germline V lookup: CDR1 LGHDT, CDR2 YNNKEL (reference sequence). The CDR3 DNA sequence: TGTGCCAGCAGCCTCGACAATGAGCAGTTCTTC. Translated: CASSLDNEQFF.

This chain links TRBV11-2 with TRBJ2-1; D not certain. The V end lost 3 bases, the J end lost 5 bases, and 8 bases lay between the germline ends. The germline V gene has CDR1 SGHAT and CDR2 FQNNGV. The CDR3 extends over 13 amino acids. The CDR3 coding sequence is TGTGCCAGCAGCTTCGACAAGAACAATGAGCAGTTCTTC. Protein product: CASSFDKNNEQFF.